Listed below are T cell receptor beta chains from one sample, sequenced in a study of T cell responses to AZD1222 COVID-19 vaccine. The data were produced by immunoSEQ multiplex PCR, yet TCRdb's version contains in-frame clones alone and is incomplete. The sample yields 120,000 to 150,000 clones, about 93% seen once. Source: peripheral blood, taken on day 0 of AZD1222 vaccination. The receptors were sampled from an adult in good health. Each CDR3 is given with its conserved first and last residue.

TRBV6-5 CASGNGVREKLFF
TRBV2 CASSVSLRNEQFF
TRBV19 CASSIDGGAYEQYF
TRBV6-6 CASRGEGTDTQYF
TRBV20-1 CSAEAGETQYF
TRBV10-1 CAFKRRVPTGYQETQYF
TRBV6-1 CASSDAGSAYEQYF
TRBV19 CASSIVRTGELFF
TRBV7-6 CASSFGPSNEKLFF
TRBV7-6 CASSLYGSSYEQYF
TRBV2 CASSTGTGGLF
TRBV7-2 CASSLGRVQETQYF
TRBV5-1 CASSLGSGGAYEQYF
TRBV11-2 CASSPTGTYSGYTF
TRBV5-6 CASSVPRQGPRGYTF
TRBV18 CASSNFGANQPQHF
TRBV9 CASSNGLAGGPYEQYF
TRBV25-1 CASGTRGRDQPQHF
TRBV10-2 CASRGGGSNEQYF
TRBV6-7 CASSERDRGVPSPYSYGYTF
TRBV15 CATSREPSGRGDTQYF
TRBV7-2 CASSFQGRETQYF
TRBV19 CASSGQGTYNEQFF
TRBV5-5 CASRTSGSYNEQFF
TRBV4-3 CASSRTSGAYEQYF
TRBV5-1 CASQRLAGGSNEQFF
TRBV2 CASSENSWAGNQPQHF
TRBV6-5 CASSPSTGPSYEQYF
TRBV29-1 CSTSQGAHEKLFF
TRBV6-5 CASSYSSAGDTYGYTF
TRBV6-5 CASRPGQGREKLFF
TRBV27 CASSPTADNSPLHF
TRBV6-4 CASSDSSGANTGELFF
TRBV5-6 CASSFLGQGDGMSYTF
TRBV7-9 CASSSSLSGNTIYF
TRBV13 CASSLVVLATGSGEQFF
TRBV6-5 CASSRGYSSYEQYF
TRBV9 CASSVDGRGPGELFF
TRBV10-2 CASSGNQNTEAFF
TRBV6-5 CAIGGQGINQPQHF